This paragraph reports one T cell receptor beta chain. This sample was included in a study of blood T cell repertoires in COVID-19. Background on the study: Italy, Spain and the United States were the sources of the convalescent and acute COVID-19 samples. PBMCs, B-cell-depleted T cells, or T cells were the source of the cDNA or gDNA that made up the material.

Germline V gene lookup returns CDR1 SGHTA and CDR2 FQGNSA. This CDR3 comprises 16 residues. Trimming stripped 0 bases from V and 1 base from J, with 12 bases between. In the original analysis: Nucleated cell counts were estimated from reference gene primer amplification. Assay: immunoSEQ multiplex PCR; the TCRdb copy retains only in-frame clones and omits some. V, J and clone size are those of that table, while D and trimming were read from the DNA. The data show hundreds of thousands of clones, about 87% seen once. Seattle cases were enrolled at active infection and followed longitudinally. The rearrangement joins TRBV7-2 to TRBJ1-1, with D perhaps TRBD1 (6 bases). The receptor's source is a woman between 50 and 59 years old with COVID-19, enrolled during active disease. Sequencing was done on a sample of peripheral blood. As DNA, the CDR3 is TGTGCCAGCAGCTTAGCCGGGACATCAGGGAACACTGAAGCTTTCTTT. The encoded protein is CASSLAGTSGNTEAFF.